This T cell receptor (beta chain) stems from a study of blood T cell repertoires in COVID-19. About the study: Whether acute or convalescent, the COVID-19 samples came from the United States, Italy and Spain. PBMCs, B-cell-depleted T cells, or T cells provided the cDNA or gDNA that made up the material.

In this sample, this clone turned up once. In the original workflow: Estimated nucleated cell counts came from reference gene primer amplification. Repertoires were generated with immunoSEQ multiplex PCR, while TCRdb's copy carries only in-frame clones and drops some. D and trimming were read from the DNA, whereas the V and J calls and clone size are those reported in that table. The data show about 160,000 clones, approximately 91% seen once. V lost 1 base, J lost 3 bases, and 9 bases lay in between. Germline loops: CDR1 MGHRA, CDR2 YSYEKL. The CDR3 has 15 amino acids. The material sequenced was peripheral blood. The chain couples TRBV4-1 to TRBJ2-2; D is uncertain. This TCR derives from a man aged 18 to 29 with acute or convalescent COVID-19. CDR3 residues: CASSQGSRHTGELFF. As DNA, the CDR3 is TGCGCCAGCAGCCAAGGTTCTAGACACACCGGGGAGCTGTTTTTT.